The 16 T cell receptor beta chains below come from one sample, sequenced in a study of cytomegalovirus exposure and HLA in healthy donors (dated by TCRdb to the late 2010s). Libraries were built with the immunoSEQ multiplex PCR assay. The multiplex PCR relied on a mix of 60 forward primers for TCR Vbeta segments and 13 reverse primers for TCR Jbeta segments. This is the immuneACCESS table as TCRdb keeps it, with only in-frame sequences that have V and J called. A part of the clones is gone; compared with another copy, unresolved V genes explain less than half, and the rest is unexplained. This sample's table contains 100,000 to 150,000 clones. The ten largest make up 2% to 2.5% of the sample. Sequences were obtained from PBMCs. The origin of the receptors is a man aged 40-49 years in good health and CMV-seronegative.

The CDR3 sequence is CASSFPAGGINTGELFF. The CDR3 DNA reads TGTGCCAGCAGCTTTCCCGCGGGGGGAATAAACACCGGGGAGCTGTTTTTT. V gene TRBV11-2 combines with J gene TRBJ2-2; TRBD2 agrees at 8 bases. V dropped 3 bases and J dropped 2; count of bases not matched to a gene: 8. The CDR3 extends over 17 amino acids. Germline V gives CDR1 SGHAT, CDR2 FQNNGV.

The rearrangement uses TRBV10-2 and TRBJ2-3; 10 bases fit TRBD2. This CDR3 region has 15 residues. Per the germline V gene, CDR1 is WSHSY and CDR2 is SAAADI. Trimming removed 6 bases from V and 1 base from J; junction bases left unmatched: 4. The DNA of the CDR3 is TGCGCCAGCAGCCTAGCGGGAGTTGGCACAGATACGCAGTATTTT. The encoded protein is CASSLAGVGTDTQYF.

The CDR3 coding sequence is TGTGCCAGCAGCACCCGACAGGGGCCCCGCGCCTACGAGCAGTACTTC. Encoded protein: CASSTRQGPRAYEQYF. The J gene is TRBJ2-5, the V gene TRBV13; TRBD1 matches 8 bases. The DNA end lines up better with TRBJ2-7; the J call may be wrong. CDR3 length: 16 residues. Germline CDR1 PRHDT, CDR2 FYEKMQ (reference sequence).

The rearrangement links TRBV5-1 to TRBJ2-7, with TRBD2 matching 12 bases. The V gene end was trimmed by 1 base and the J gene end by 6 bases; junction bases not matched to a gene: 11. The CDR3 consists of 17 residues. Germline V gene data show CDR1 as SGHRS and CDR2 as YFSETQ. DNA of the CDR3: TGCGCCAGCAGCTTGATGACTAGCGGGAGTCTCCTGGGCGAGCAGTACTTC. Its protein is CASSLMTSGSLLGEQYF.

This chain links TRBV2 with TRBJ2-7; D is ambiguous. Germline CDR1 is SNHLY and CDR2 is FYNNEI. The germline V and J ends were trimmed by 4 bases and 8 bases, with 18 bases remaining between them. CDR3 length: 14 residues. CDR3 amino acids: CASSVTLTTTKQYF. In DNA, the CDR3 is TGTGCCAGCAGTGTTACACTCACTACGACGAAGCAGTACTTC.

The chain couples TRBV5-1 to TRBJ1-5; TRBD1 is a possible D gene (5 bases). V was pared by 6 bases and J by 15 bases, with 25 bases between. The CDR3 is 14 residues long. CDR1 and CDR2 (germline): SGHRS, YFSETQ. CDR3 sequence reads: CASTQRAPLGQGHF. The CDR3 DNA follows: TGCGCCAGCACCCAACGTGCCCCCTTGGGCCAGGGGCATTTT.

The CDR3 here is CASSRSPAGEWQYF. In DNA, the CDR3 is TGTGCCAGCAGCCGTAGCCCCGCCGGCGAGTGGCAGTACTTC. The V call is TRBV11-3, the J call TRBJ2-5; D is uncertain. Trimming left V 5 bases short and J 11 bases short, with 21 bases between. The CDR3 totals 14 residues. Germline CDR1 and CDR2: SGHNT and YENEEA.

The J gene is TRBJ2-2, the V gene TRBV6-5; the D is unclear. V lost 5 bases, J lost 3 bases, and 10 bases lay in between. This CDR3 spans 14 amino acids. Germline values: CDR1 MNHEY, CDR2 SVGAGI. For the CDR3, the DNA is TGTGCCAGCAGTCGAGAAAGATACACCGGGGAGCTGTTTTTT. This sequence encodes CASSRERYTGELFF.

The chain carries TRBV5-1 and TRBJ1-1; tentative D call: TRBD1 (6 bases). V dropped 1 base and J dropped 4 bases, with 8 bases sitting between them. This CDR3 spans 13 amino acids. Germline CDR1 SGHRS, CDR2 YFSETQ. This CDR3 is CASSLQGSTEAFF. The CDR3 DNA sequence: TGCGCCAGCAGCTTGCAGGGGAGCACTGAAGCTTTCTTT.

V gene TRBV19 combines with J gene TRBJ2-7; 9 bases line up with TRBD2. V was pared by 2 bases and J by 4 bases, with 6 bases of the junction left unmatched. The germline V gene has CDR1 LNHDA and CDR2 SQIVND (reference sequence). This CDR3 spans 15 amino acids. The CDR3 is CASSISPSGTYEQYF. The CDR3 coding sequence is TGTGCCAGTAGTATAAGTCCTAGCGGGACTTACGAGCAGTACTTC.

This chain connects TRBV6-1 to TRBJ2-7, with 7 bases fitting TRBD1. The germline V gene encodes CDR1 MNHNS and CDR2 SASEGT. V shed 5 bases, J shed 4 bases, and the junction held 2 bases outside the gene matches. This CDR3 contains 12 residues. Here the CDR3 reads CASSIQGYEQYF. CDR3 coding DNA: TGTGCCAGCAGTATACAGGGGTACGAGCAGTACTTC.

The chain combines TRBV6-6 with TRBJ2-7, with 9 bases that match TRBD1. There are 13 residues in the CDR3. V was pared by 6 bases and J by 3 bases, with 3 bases of the junction left unmatched. Germline V lookup: CDR1 MNHNY, CDR2 SVGAGI (reference sequence). The CDR3 reads CASRTGGFYEQYF. The CDR3 DNA reads as TGTGCCAGCAGAACAGGGGGCTTCTACGAGCAGTACTTC.

This chain uses TRBV29-1 with TRBJ1-3; D is unresolved. Deletions cut 2 bases from V and 8 bases from J, with 7 bases between. CDR3 size: 11 residues. The germline V gene has CDR1 SQVTM and CDR2 ANQGSEA. The CDR3 nucleotides are TGCAGCGTTGAACTCCGGGACACCATATATTTT. Translating it yields CSVELRDTIYF. Full variable domain (rest looked up from reference TRBV29-1 and TRBJ1-3): SAVISQKPSRDICQRGTSLTIQCQVDSQVTMMFWYRQQPGQSLTLIATANQGSEATYESGFVIDKFPISRPNLTFSTLTVSNMSPEDSSIYLCSVELRDTIYFGEGSWLTVV.

The CDR3: CATSRGVGPRTAYEQYF. CDR3 DNA: TGTGCCACCAGCAGAGGGGTGGGGCCCCGGACCGCCTACGAGCAGTACTTC. The chain couples TRBV15 to TRBJ2-7; TRBD1 is a possible D gene (5 bases). This CDR3 spans 17 amino acids. Trimming left V 1 base short and J 2 bases short, with 18 bases between. CDR1 and CDR2 (germline): LNHNV, YYDKDF (reference sequence). Full variable domain (rest looked up from reference TRBV15 and TRBJ2-7): DAMVIQNPRYQVTQFGKPVTLSCSQTLNHNVMYWYQQKSSQAPKLLFHYYDKDFNNEADTPDNFQSRRPNTSFCFLDIRSPGLGDTAMYLCATSRGVGPRTAYEQYFGPGTRLTVT.

This chain links TRBV10-3 with TRBJ2-1, with D possibly being TRBD1 (6 bases). The CDR3 length is 19 residues. V shed 5 bases and J shed 10 bases, with 33 bases lying between them. CDR1 is ENHRY and CDR2 is SYGVKD in the germline V gene. The CDR3 nucleotides read TGTGCCATCAGTTCGGACGGTCTAGACAGGACAATGGCAATCAAGGAGCAGTTCTTC. Translated: CAISSDGLDRTMAIKEQFF.

This chain connects TRBV6-4 to TRBJ2-1, with 7 positions matching TRBD2. Unmatched junction bases numbered 10, after V lost 8 bases and J lost 6 bases. CDR3 length: 14 residues. The germline V gene has CDR1 MRHNA and CDR2 SNTAGT. The CDR3 DNA follows: TGTGCCAGCTCCGCGGGAGCTACCTTCAATGAGCAGTTCTTC. The encoded protein is CASSAGATFNEQFF.